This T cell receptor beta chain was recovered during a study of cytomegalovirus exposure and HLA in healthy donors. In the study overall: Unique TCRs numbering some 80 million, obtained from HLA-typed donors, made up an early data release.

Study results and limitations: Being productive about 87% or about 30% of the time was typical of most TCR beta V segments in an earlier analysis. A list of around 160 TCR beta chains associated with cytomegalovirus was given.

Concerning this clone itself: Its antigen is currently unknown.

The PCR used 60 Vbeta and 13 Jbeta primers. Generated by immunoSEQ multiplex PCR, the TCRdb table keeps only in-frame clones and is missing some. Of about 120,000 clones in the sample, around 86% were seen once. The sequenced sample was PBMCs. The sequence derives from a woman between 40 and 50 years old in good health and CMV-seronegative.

The CDR3 sequence is CASSLDALQGGGAGGYTF. CDR3 DNA sequence: TGTGCCAGCAGCTTAGACGCGCTTCAGGGTGGGGGGGCGGGAGGCTACACCTTC. The chain couples TRBV7-8 to TRBJ1-2; TRBD1 is a possible D gene (6 bases). CDR1 SGHVS and CDR2 FQNEAQ come from the germline V gene. The V end was cut by 1 base, the J end by 8 bases, with 26 bases between. The CDR3 runs 18 residues.